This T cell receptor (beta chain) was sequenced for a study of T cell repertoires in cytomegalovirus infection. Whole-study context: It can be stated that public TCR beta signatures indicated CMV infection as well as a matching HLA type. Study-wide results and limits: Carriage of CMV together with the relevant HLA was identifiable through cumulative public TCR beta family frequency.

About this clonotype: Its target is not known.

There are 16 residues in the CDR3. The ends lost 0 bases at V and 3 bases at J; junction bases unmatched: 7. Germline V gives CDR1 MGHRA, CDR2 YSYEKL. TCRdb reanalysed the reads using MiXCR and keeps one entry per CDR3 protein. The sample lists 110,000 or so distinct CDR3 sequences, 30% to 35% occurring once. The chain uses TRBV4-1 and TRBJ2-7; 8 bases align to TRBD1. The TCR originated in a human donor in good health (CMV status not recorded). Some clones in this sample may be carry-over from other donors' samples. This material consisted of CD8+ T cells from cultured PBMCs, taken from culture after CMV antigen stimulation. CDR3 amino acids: CASSQDLSDRDYEQYF. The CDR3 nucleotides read TGCGCCAGCAGCCAAGATCTCTCGGACAGGGACTACGAGCAGTACTTC.